The text below deals with one T cell receptor (beta chain). The data derive from a study of control samples from healthy donors and cancer patients. The data were produced by immunoSEQ multiplex PCR, yet TCRdb's version contains in-frame clones alone and is incomplete. The sample lists over 85,000 clones, about four fifths occurring once. V lost 4 bases and J lost 4; bases outside the gene matches: 8. Germline V gene sequence: CDR1 MRHNA, CDR2 SNTAGT. CDR3 size: 16 residues. The receptor was derived from a man aged 70-80 years with lung cancer. Material for sequencing was PBMCs. The chain joins TRBV6-4 to TRBJ1-2, with 11 bases fitting TRBD1. The CDR3 sequence is CASSAGQGAGVYGYTF. In DNA form, the CDR3 reads TGTGCCAGCAGTGCCGGACAGGGGGCAGGGGTCTATGGCTACACCTTC.